What follows are 20 T cell receptor beta chains derived from one specimen sequenced in a study of blood T cell repertoires in COVID-19. Measured with immunoSEQ multiplex PCR; TCRdb has only the in-frame clones, and not every one. The sample has 70,000 to 100,000 clones, roughly 91% seen once; the top ten hold around 4.7%. Sequencing was done on a sample of peripheral blood. The source of these receptors is an elderly woman with active COVID-19.

This clone was picked up a small number of times. The J gene is TRBJ2-3, the V gene TRBV7-3, with D possibly TRBD2 on 6 matching bases. Germline-derived CDR1 and CDR2 are SGHTA and FQGTGA. This CDR3 has 15 residues. V lost 2 bases and J lost 0, with 9 bases in between. CDR3 residues: CASSLAGSSTDTQYF. CDR3 DNA sequence: TGTGCCAGCAGCTTAGCGGGGTCTAGCACAGATACGCAGTATTTT.

The chain recombines TRBV7-3 with TRBJ2-1, with D tentatively TRBD2 (5 bases). This CDR3 is built from 13 residues. V lost 5 bases to trimming and J lost 10 bases, with 15 bases between them. Germline CDR1 reads SGHTA; CDR2 reads FQGTGA. For the CDR3, the DNA is TGTGCCAGCAGCCCACCCGTCACGGGGGAGCAGTTCTTC. Protein: CASSPPVTGEQFF.

This rearrangement joins TRBV7-2 to TRBJ2-3; 8 bases agree with TRBD2. Looked up from germline, CDR1 is SGHTA and CDR2 is FQGNSA. The CDR3 has 13 amino acids. V lost 10 bases to trimming and J lost 2 bases; unmatched junction nucleotides: 5. The chain's CDR3 is CANLAGNTDTQYF. DNA of the CDR3: TGTGCCAATTTAGCGGGAAACACAGATACGCAGTATTTT.

The chain employs TRBV5-4 and TRBJ2-5; D not certain. Germline V lookup: CDR1 SGHNT, CDR2 YYREEE (reference sequence). Deletions cut 3 bases from V and 4 bases from J, with 10 bases between. The length of the CDR3 is 13 residues. CDR3 in amino acids: CASSSTARETQYF. CDR3 DNA sequence: TGTGCCAGCAGCTCAACAGCCAGAGAGACCCAGTACTTC.

This rearrangement joins TRBV29-1 to TRBJ1-1; 9 bases are shared with TRBD1. V dropped 7 bases and J dropped 1; count of bases not matched to a gene: 7. Germline V gives CDR1 SQVTM, CDR2 ANQGSEA. The CDR3 contains 14 residues. CDR3 DNA: TGCAGCGCTAGGACAGGGGCAGGGAACACTGAAGCTTTCTTT. This encodes CSARTGAGNTEAFF.

The chain is built from TRBV5-6 and TRBJ2-3; D is possibly TRBD2 (5 bases). Germline CDR1 reads SGHDT; CDR2 reads YYEEEE. The V gene lost 1 base and the J gene lost 6 bases, with 6 bases spanning the gap. There are 12 residues in the CDR3. The DNA for the CDR3 is TGTGCCAGCAGCTTGTCGGGGGATACGCAGTATTTT. Translated, it gives CASSLSGDTQYF.

A note on this clone: Within the sample, other DNA sequences also encode this same CDR3. Here the CDR3 DNA reads TGTGCCAGCAGCCAAAGCACAGATACGCAGTATTTT. This sequence encodes CASSQSTDTQYF. The genes are TRBV28 and TRBJ2-3; the D is unclear. The CDR3 extends over 12 amino acids. V shed 6 bases and J shed 0 bases, with 4 bases lying between them. The germline CDR1 and CDR2 sequences are MDHEN and SYDVKM.

The chain has TRBV7-3 and TRBJ2-1; TRBD2 is a possible D gene (6 bases). CDR3 length: 15 residues. CDR1 and CDR2 from the germline V gene are SGHTA and FQGTGA. V lost 4 bases and J lost 6, with 16 bases in between. The CDR3 spells CASSSLAEDINEQFF. The CDR3 DNA follows: TGTGCCAGCAGCTCTTTAGCGGAGGACATCAATGAGCAGTTCTTC.

The chain couples TRBV9 to TRBJ2-3; unclear D gene. This CDR3 spans 14 amino acids. In germline, CDR1 is SGDLS, CDR2 YYNGEE. V was shortened by 0 bases and J by 2 bases, with 7 bases between the two germline ends. CDR3 bases: TGTGCCAGCAGCGTAGGGCAGATCACAGATACGCAGTATTTT. It yields the protein CASSVGQITDTQYF.

The chain carries TRBV4-1 and TRBJ2-4; D ambiguous. The CDR3 has 14 amino acids. V lost 2 bases and J 6 bases, leaving 11 bases between the germline ends. The germline V gene has CDR1 MGHRA and CDR2 YSYEKL. CDR3 bases: TGCGCCAGCAGCCAAAGGTGGCAGGCAAACATTCAGTACTTC. As protein: CASSQRWQANIQYF.

The V call is TRBV2, the J call TRBJ2-1; 16 nucleotides match TRBD2. Germline-derived CDR1 and CDR2 are SNHLY and FYNNEI. There are 18 residues in the CDR3. The J segment lost 8 bases and the V segment lost 1 base, leaving 8 bases of the junction unmatched. This chain's CDR3 is CASSEVPGTSGGGHEQFF. The DNA of the CDR3 is TGTGCCAGCAGTGAAGTGCCCGGGACTAGCGGGGGGGGTCATGAGCAGTTCTTC.

The J gene is TRBJ2-7, the V gene TRBV28; unclear D gene. Trimming took off 10 bases at V and 6 bases at J, with 13 bases between the two ends. CDR1 MDHEN and CDR2 SYDVKM come from the germline V gene. This CDR3 has 11 residues. The CDR3 loop is CATHDDSEQYF. CDR3 in DNA: TGTGCCACCCATGATGACTCCGAGCAGTACTTC.

V is TRBV27 and J is TRBJ1-5; the D is unclear. Germline V CDR1 and CDR2: MNHEY, SMNVEV (reference sequence). The length of the CDR3 is 15 residues. V lost 4 bases and J lost 0, with 10 bases in between. The chain's CDR3 is CASSSSYYSNQPQHF. Here the CDR3 DNA reads TGTGCCAGCAGTTCGAGTTATTATAGCAATCAGCCCCAGCATTTT.

The chain combines TRBV6-6 with TRBJ2-7, with D possibly matching TRBD2 (5 bases). This CDR3 has 13 amino acids. Per the germline V gene, CDR1 is MNHNY and CDR2 is SVGAGI (reference sequence). V was clipped by 6 bases and J by 7 bases, with 16 bases between them. This CDR3 is CASSNELGREQYF. DNA of the CDR3: TGTGCCAGCAGCAATGAACTAGGAAGGGAGCAGTACTTC.

J is TRBJ2-1 and V is TRBV4-2, with 15 nucleotides matching TRBD2. Per the germline V gene, CDR1 is LGHNA and CDR2 is YNFKEQ. The CDR3 is 18 amino acids. V trimming: 3 bases; J trimming: 5 bases; junction bases outside the gene matches: 8. The CDR3 DNA reads as TGTGCCAGCAGCCAGGGACTAGCGGGAGGCGGGCGACACAATGAGCAGTTCTTC. This translates into CASSQGLAGGGRHNEQFF.

This chain links TRBV10-3 with TRBJ2-3; TRBD2 matches 8 bases. Losses at the gene ends were 3 bases for V and 4 bases for J; bases not matched to a gene: 12. Germline CDR1 ENHRY, CDR2 SYGVKD. This CDR3 spans 17 amino acids. DNA of the CDR3: TGTGCCATCAGTGACCCCCGGTATAGCGGGAACGCAGATACGCAGTATTTT. It codes for CAISDPRYSGNADTQYF.

The V gene is TRBV18, the J gene TRBJ2-2; 7 positions match TRBD1. Germline V gives CDR1 KGHSH, CDR2 LQKENI. V shed 3 bases, J shed 4 bases, and the junction held 5 bases outside the gene matches. The CDR3 loop spans 15 amino acids. In nucleotides, the CDR3 is TGTGCCAGCTCACCTGGACAGGAACTCACCGGGGAGCTGTTTTTT. It is translated as CASSPGQELTGELFF.

This sequence joins TRBV27 and TRBJ2-1; 12 bases map to TRBD2. Germline trimming cut 4 bases from V and 5 bases from J; bases unmatched to any gene: 9. CDR1 is MNHEY, CDR2 SMNVEV, per germline (reference sequence). The CDR3 runs 17 residues. CDR3 region: CASSSPSGRAQNNEQFF. In DNA, the CDR3 is TGTGCCAGCAGTTCACCTAGCGGGAGGGCACAAAACAATGAGCAGTTCTTC.

The chain uses TRBV7-2 and TRBJ2-7; 7 nucleotides agree with TRBD2. Per germline, CDR1 SGHTA and CDR2 FQGNSA. Trimming cost V 5 bases and J 1 base; bases outside gene matches: 8. The CDR3 is 15 amino acids. CDR3: CASSLLGGRSYEQYF. For the CDR3, the DNA is TGTGCCAGCAGCCTTCTTGGCGGGAGATCCTACGAGCAGTACTTC.

V and J are TRBV28 and TRBJ2-1; TRBD2 might be the D (5 bases). The CDR3 extends over 12 amino acids. Germline-derived CDR1 and CDR2 are MDHEN and SYDVKM. V gave up 5 bases and J gave up 7 bases, with 9 bases separating them. The CDR3 reads CASSLPGNEQFF. CDR3 bases: TGTGCCAGCAGTCTTCCGGGGAATGAGCAGTTCTTC. Looking up the rest from reference TRBV28 and TRBJ2-1 gives the full variable domain: DVKVTQSSRYLVKRTGEKVFLECVQDMDHENMFWYRQDPGLGLRLIYFSYDVKMKEKGDIPEGYSVSREKKERFSLILESASTNQTSMYLCASSLPGNEQFFGPGTRLTVL.